This T cell receptor (beta chain) emerged from a study of blood T cells in healthy people across ages. The CDR3 totals 11 residues. V was shortened by 5 bases and J by 15 bases, with 14 bases between the two germline ends. Germline CDR1 is MNHEY and CDR2 is SVGAGI. A second PCR, run for about 7 to 11 cycles, used a sample-barcoded 5' primer plus a J-beta primer mix. TCRdb re-called the 5' RACE reads with MiXCR, one entry per CDR3 protein. The sample lists about 830,000 distinct CDR3 sequences, about 59% occurring once. The specimen was blood. The source is a man under 40 in good health. The V and J genes are TRBV6-5 and TRBJ1-5; unclear D gene. Written as DNA, the CDR3 is TGTGCCAGCAGTACACGATGGATGGGGCATTTT. Translation: CASSTRWMGHF.